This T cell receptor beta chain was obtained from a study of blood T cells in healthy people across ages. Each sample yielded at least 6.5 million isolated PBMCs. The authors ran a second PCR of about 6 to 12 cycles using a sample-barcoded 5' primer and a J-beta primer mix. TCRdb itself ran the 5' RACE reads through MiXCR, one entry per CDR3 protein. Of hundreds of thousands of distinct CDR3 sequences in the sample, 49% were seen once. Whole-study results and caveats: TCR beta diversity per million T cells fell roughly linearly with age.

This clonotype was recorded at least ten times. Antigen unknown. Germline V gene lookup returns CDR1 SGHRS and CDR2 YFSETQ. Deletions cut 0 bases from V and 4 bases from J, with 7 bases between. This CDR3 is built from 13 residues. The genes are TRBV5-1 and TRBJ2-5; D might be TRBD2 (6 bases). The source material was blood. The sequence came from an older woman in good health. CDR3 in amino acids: CASSLAGAETQYF. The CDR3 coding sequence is TGCGCCAGCAGCTTGGCGGGAGCAGAGACCCAGTACTTC. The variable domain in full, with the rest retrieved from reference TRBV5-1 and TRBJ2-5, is KAGVTQTPRYLIKTRGQQVTLSCSPISGHRSVSWYQQTPGQGLQFLFEYFSETQRNKGNFPGRFSGRQFSNSRSEMNVSTLELGDSALYLCASSLAGAETQYFGPGTRLLVL.